The clone carrying this TCR beta chain was seen a few times. Between the trimmed V and J ends, which lost 4 bases and 7 bases, there was a span of 14 bases. The CDR3 sequence is 14 residues long. Germline assignment: CDR1 SGHRS and CDR2 YFSETQ. TCRdb fed the RT-PCR reads into MiXCR, producing one record per CDR3 protein. This table holds approximately 720,000 distinct CDR3 sequences, 14% found once. This receptor was identified in a female donor in good health, serving as a healthy control. The J gene is TRBJ1-4, the V gene TRBV5-1, with a possible D match to TRBD1 (5 bases). The sequencing sample was made of memory CD4+ T cells from blood. Here the CDR3 reads CASSPQTGTEKLFF. The CDR3, as DNA: TGCGCCAGCAGCCCCCAAACCGGGACTGAAAAACTGTTTTTT. Full variable domain (rest looked up from reference TRBV5-1 and TRBJ1-4): KAGVTQTPRYLIKTRGQQVTLSCSPISGHRSVSWYQQTPGQGLQFLFEYFSETQRNKGNFPGRFSGRQFSNSRSEMNVSTLELGDSALYLCASSPQTGTEKLFFGSGTQLSVL.